These 17 T cell receptor beta chains were sequenced from one sample in a study of T cells expressing NK-cell markers. One entry per CDR3 protein, without DNA, is what TCRdb gives after re-calling the 5' RACE reads. Its listing shows approximately 170,000 distinct CDR3 sequences. Sample: blood T cells: a sorted CD56 or NKG2C T cell subset, CD4+ or CD8+ T cells, or bulk PBMC T cells (not recorded which). All receptors come from a man aged 18 to 69 in good health.

The rearrangement links TRBV3-1 to TRBJ2-2; TCRdb returns TRBD2, unconfirmable since there is no DNA. This CDR3 comprises 15 residues. Per germline, CDR1 LGHDT and CDR2 YNNKEL (reference sequence). CDR3 residues: CASSQVEGGWEELFF.

V gene TRBV3-1 combines with J gene TRBJ2-2; there is no DNA to check the TCRdb D call of TRBD1. Germline CDR1 LGHDT, CDR2 YNNKEL (reference sequence). The CDR3 consists of 16 residues. CDR3 sequence: CASSRIRTGGTGELFF. The full variable domain, completed using reference TRBV3-1 and TRBJ2-2, is DTAVSQTPKYLVTQMGNDKSIKCEQNLGHDTMYWYKQDSKKFLKIMFSYNNKELIINETVPNRFSPKSPDKAHLNLHINSLELGDSAVYFCASSRIRTGGTGELFFGEGSRLTVL.

The V and J genes are TRBV7-3 and TRBJ2-1; TCRdb names TRBD2, which stays unverified in the absence of DNA. Germline-derived CDR1 and CDR2 are SGHTA and FQGTGA. This CDR3 comprises 13 residues. CDR3: CASSQGGVSEQFF. Filled out from reference TRBV7-3 and TRBJ2-1, the complete variable domain reads GAGVSQTPSNKVTEKGKYVELRCDPISGHTALYWYRQSLGQGPEFLIYFQGTGAADDSGLPNDRFFAVRPEGSVSTLKIQRTERGDSAVYLCASSQGGVSEQFFGPGTRLTVL.

The rearrangement joins TRBV2 to TRBJ1-4; TCRdb designates TRBD1, a call that cannot be tested without DNA. The V gene's germline CDR1 is SNHLY and CDR2 FYNNEI. The CDR3 has 15 amino acids. The CDR3 here is CASSEPNRLNEKLFF.

The V and J genes are TRBV2 and TRBJ1-4; as DNA is missing, the TRBD1 call by TCRdb cannot be tested. Per the germline V gene, CDR1 is SNHLY and CDR2 is FYNNEI. The CDR3 length is 14 residues. CDR3 sequence reads: CASSEALLGAELFF.

The chain is built from TRBV9 and TRBJ2-3. This CDR3 has 13 residues. Germline V gene data show CDR1 as SGDLS and CDR2 as YYNGEE. The CDR3 protein is CASSQDLTDTQYF.

The chain joins TRBV6-4 to TRBJ1-1. The CDR3 has 13 amino acids. Per germline, CDR1 MRHNA and CDR2 SNTAGT. The CDR3 reads CASSADPNTEAFF.

V and J are TRBV2 and TRBJ2-1; checking the TCRdb D call of TRBD2 is not possible without DNA. The CDR3 loop spans 17 amino acids. CDR1 and CDR2 from the germline V gene are SNHLY and FYNNEI. The CDR3 protein is CASRSSLSGAPRDEQFF.

The chain couples TRBV5-1 to TRBJ2-1; TCRdb calls TRBD2, which cannot be checked without DNA. This CDR3 has 16 residues. The germline V gene encodes CDR1 SGHRS and CDR2 YFSETQ. CDR3 loop: CASSLHRTNSYNEQFF.

V gene TRBV27 combines with J gene TRBJ2-1; the D gene TCRdb calls, TRBD2, cannot be checked with no DNA. Per germline, CDR1 MNHEY and CDR2 SMNVEV (reference sequence). This CDR3 is 16 amino acids long. CDR3 residues: CASSQLAPSSYNEQFF.

V usage is TRBV24-1 and J usage is TRBJ1-6; TCRdb proposes TRBD1, but this gene call is untestable without DNA. Per germline, CDR1 KGHDR and CDR2 SFDVKD. The CDR3 runs 12 residues. The CDR3 spells CATQGSNSPLHF.

According to its frequency, this clonotype is large. This chain's CDR3 is CASSLSGQKETQYF. The chain carries TRBV7-9 and TRBJ2-5. The CDR3 spans 14 residues. CDR1 SEHNR and CDR2 FQNEAQ come from the germline V gene (reference sequence).

The V gene is TRBV19, the J gene TRBJ2-7; as DNA is missing, the TRBD2 call by TCRdb cannot be tested. The germline V gene has CDR1 LNHDA and CDR2 SQIVND (reference sequence). This CDR3 spans 16 amino acids. CDR3 residues: CASSLGWETSGYEQYF.

This sequence joins TRBV7-4 and TRBJ2-7; the TRBD1 assignment by TCRdb is unverifiable without DNA. CDR3 size: 18 residues. The germline CDR1 and CDR2 sequences are SGHVT and SQSDAQ. The CDR3 sequence: CASSLEVAAGTGAYEQYF.

The V gene is TRBV14, the J gene TRBJ2-7; with no DNA, the TCRdb D assignment of TRBD2 cannot be verified. The CDR3 spans 12 residues. Germline assignment: CDR1 SGHDN and CDR2 FVKESK. CDR3 loop: CASGRGGYEQYF.

V and J are TRBV5-1 and TRBJ2-2; as DNA is missing, the TRBD1 call by TCRdb cannot be tested. CDR1 is SGHRS and CDR2 is YFSETQ in the germline V gene. The CDR3 extends over 15 amino acids. CDR3 loop: CASHRTGAKVGELFF.

This chain connects TRBV6-1 to TRBJ2-5; TCRdb gives TRBD1 as the D gene, but with no DNA this cannot be confirmed. The CDR3 runs to 16 residues. Germline lookup yields CDR1 MNHNS and CDR2 SASEGT. CDR3 amino acids: CASSEVLRQGRETQYF.